These T cell receptor beta chains were read from a single sample in a study of T cell clusters in autoimmune cytopenias. For each CDR3 protein, TCRdb gives one entry from its re-call of the multiplex PCR reads, without DNA. The sample holds thousands of distinct CDR3 sequences. The sequenced material came from peripheral blood. The receptors stem from a human donor with an autoimmune cytopenia or autoimmune hepatitis (not recorded which). The CDR3 runs from the conserved cysteine through the conserved F or W. A row's size may be missing; if present it is once, few, many or a size class.

clone size,V gene,J gene,CDR3 protein
medium-sized,TRBV6-5,TRBJ1-3,CASSPWRGWGSGNTIYF
.,TRBV27,TRBJ2-7,CAISGGADYEQYF
medium-sized,TRBV29-1,TRBJ1-1,CSVEGGRQTEAFF
.,TRBV19,TRBJ1-4,CASSQTRDRDREKLFF
.,TRBV5-4,TRBJ1-6,CASSLWSSYNSPLHF
.,TRBV7-6,TRBJ1-6,CASSLGDRGSPLHF
medium-sized,TRBV6-5,TRBJ2-5,CASSYGTSGGQETQYF
medium-sized,TRBV18,TRBJ1-4,CASSRSGFNEKLFF
.,TRBV6-5,TRBJ2-5,CASSYSRQGNEQFF
.,TRBV20-1,TRBJ1-6,CSALGALNSPLHF
medium-sized,TRBV6-2/TRBV6-3,TRBJ2-3,CASSPRLAGAQGPDTQYF